Below are 22 T cell receptor beta chains sequenced from a single sample in a study of spatial heterogeneity in lung cancer. Study-level findings and limits: Counts of expanded alpha and beta TCRs within tumors tracked the tumor nonsynonymous mutation count.

Indicated time point: sample taken at primary tumor resection. TCRdb itself ran the 5' RACE reads through MiXCR, one entry per CDR3 protein. This table holds fewer than 9,500 distinct CDR3 sequences, over 7% found once. Antigen specificity for these receptors is unknown. The specimen was lung tumor tissue, collected at surgery. Source of these receptors: a male donor with early-stage non-small cell lung cancer.

This chain connects TRBV19 to TRBJ2-7; 8 bases line up with TRBD1. This CDR3 contains 16 residues. Trimming at V came to 6 bases and at J to 3 bases, leaving 13 bases not matched to a gene. Germline loops: CDR1 LNHDA, CDR2 SQIVND (reference sequence). The CDR3 sequence is CASRTYGQGQDYEQYF. The CDR3 bases are TGTGCCAGTAGGACCTACGGACAGGGACAGGACTACGAGCAGTACTTC.

This clonotype was counted many times. The chain carries TRBV7-9 and TRBJ1-5, with no clear D. Per germline, CDR1 SEHNR and CDR2 FQNEAQ (reference sequence). V lost 1 base and J 0 bases, leaving 7 bases between the germline ends. This CDR3 is 15 amino acids long. The CDR3 nucleotides read TGTGCCAGCAGCTTAGGCACCTATAGCAATCAGCCCCAGCATTTT. Translated, it gives CASSLGTYSNQPQHF.

This chain connects TRBV28 to TRBJ1-3; D is unclear. Germline CDR1 is MDHEN and CDR2 is SYDVKM. V lost 3 bases and J lost 3, with 12 bases in between. The length of the CDR3 is 15 residues. The CDR3 DNA sequence: TGTGCCAGCAGTTTGCTACTGGGATTTGGAAACACCATATATTTT. Its protein is CASSLLLGFGNTIYF.

This clonotype has at least ten counts. The chain couples TRBV5-8 to TRBJ2-3; no clear D gene. CDR1 is SGHTS and CDR2 is YDEGEE in the germline V gene. The CDR3 has 13 residues. Deletions cut 4 bases from V and 4 bases from J, with 10 bases between. CDR3 bases: TGTGCCAGCAGCCTTGACACCTCAGATACGCAGTATTTT. Its protein is CASSLDTSDTQYF. The full variable domain, rest sourced from reference TRBV5-8 and TRBJ2-3, is EAGVTQSPTHLIKTRGQQATLRCSPISGHTSVYWYQQALGLGLQFLLWYDEGEERNRGNFPPRFSGRQFPNYSSELNVNALELEDSALYLCASSLDTSDTQYFGPGTRLTVL.

This clonotype has at least ten counts. The rearrangement links TRBV28 to TRBJ2-3, with D maybe TRBD1 (5 bases). The CDR3 covers 16 residues. V lost 4 bases to trimming and J lost 1 base, with 15 bases between them. Germline CDR1 MDHEN, CDR2 SYDVKM. The CDR3 sequence is CASSSYRLFGTDTQYF. CDR3 DNA sequence: TGTGCCAGCAGTTCTTACAGGTTGTTCGGCACAGATACGCAGTATTTT.

The table lists this clonotype with many counts. The rearrangement joins TRBV5-1 to TRBJ2-3; 7 positions match TRBD1. V shed 3 bases, J shed 4 bases, and the junction held 2 bases outside the gene matches. Germline V gives CDR1 SGHRS, CDR2 YFSETQ. CDR3 length equals 13 residues. Written as DNA, the CDR3 is TGCGCCAGCAGCTCGACAGGGTCAGATACGCAGTATTTT. As protein: CASSSTGSDTQYF.

This clonotype was counted many times. The chain recombines TRBV5-1 with TRBJ2-5, with 9 bases fitting TRBD2. Germline CDR1 and CDR2: SGHRS and YFSETQ. There are 14 residues in the CDR3. V gave up 3 bases and J gave up 5 bases; unmatched junction bases: 5. CDR3 in amino acids: CASSSVAGDETQYF. The CDR3 nucleotides read TGCGCCAGCAGCTCGGTAGCGGGAGATGAGACCCAGTACTTC.

This clonotype is hyperexpanded. This chain links TRBV28 with TRBJ1-5, with D perhaps matching TRBD1 (5 bases). Germline CDR1 reads MDHEN; CDR2 reads SYDVKM. There are 15 residues in the CDR3. Trimming stripped 4 bases from V and 0 bases from J, with 10 bases between. The CDR3 DNA follows: TGTGCCAGCAGTTCGACAGATTATAGCAATCAGCCCCAGCATTTT. Protein product: CASSSTDYSNQPQHF. The full variable domain, completed using reference TRBV28 and TRBJ1-5, is DVKVTQSSRYLVKRTGEKVFLECVQDMDHENMFWYRQDPGLGLRLIYFSYDVKMKEKGDIPEGYSVSREKKERFSLILESASTNQTSMYLCASSSTDYSNQPQHFGDGTRLSIL.

This clonotype was seen repeatedly, ten times or more. CDR3 sequence reads: CASRGGRGQETQYF. The CDR3 nucleotides read TGCGCCAGCAGGGGGGGCAGGGGGCAAGAGACCCAGTACTTC. The chain couples TRBV4-1 to TRBJ2-5; D might be TRBD1 (7 bases). The V gene's germline CDR1 is MGHRA and CDR2 YSYEKL. V was clipped by 6 bases and J by 2 bases, with 13 bases between them. The CDR3 length is 14 residues.

Within the sample, this clonotype is medium-sized. The chain has TRBV10-2 and TRBJ2-1; 13 bases map to TRBD2. The CDR3 extends over 14 amino acids. The V segment lost 8 bases and the J segment 6 bases; nucleotides outside the gene matches: 4. Germline V lookup: CDR1 WSHSY, CDR2 SAAADI. The CDR3 loop is CASRTSGGANEQFF. CDR3 in DNA: TGCGCCAGCCGAACTAGCGGGGGGGCCAATGAGCAGTTCTTC.

The chain couples TRBV9 to TRBJ2-3; D not resolved. CDR3 length: 13 residues. CDR1 is SGDLS, CDR2 YYNGEE, per germline. The V and J ends lost 0 bases and 0 bases respectively, with 2 bases between them. DNA for the CDR3: TGTGCCAGCAGCGTAGGGAGCACAGATACGCAGTATTTT. Translating it yields CASSVGSTDTQYF.

This clonotype was seen at least ten times. The J gene is TRBJ2-5, the V gene TRBV7-2, with 9 bases that match TRBD2. This CDR3 has 13 residues. The V and J ends lost 0 bases and 13 bases, in that order; junction bases with no gene match: 6. Germline values: CDR1 SGHTA, CDR2 FQGNSA. CDR3 in amino acids: CASSLAASGVSYF. CDR3 nucleotides: TGTGCCAGCAGCTTAGCCGCTAGCGGGGTATCGTACTTC.

This clonotype came up many times. V and J are TRBV20-1 and TRBJ2-4; D not resolved. V was shortened by 6 bases and J by 6 bases, with 12 bases between the two germline ends. The CDR3 sequence is 12 residues long. Germline V gene sequence: CDR1 DFQATT, CDR2 SNEGSKA (reference sequence). The CDR3 protein is CSAKALGNIQYF. Here the CDR3 DNA reads TGCAGTGCGAAAGCCCTTGGAAACATTCAGTACTTC.

This clonotype was detected many times. CDR3 nucleotide sequence: TGCAGCGTGCGGGATCAACGGAACACTGAAGCTTTCTTT. Protein product: CSVRDQRNTEAFF. The gene calls are TRBV29-1 and TRBJ1-1; D uncertain. V lost 6 bases and J 1 base, leaving 12 bases between the germline ends. The germline V gene encodes CDR1 SQVTM and CDR2 ANQGSEA. This CDR3 spans 13 amino acids. The whole variable domain, remainder taken from reference TRBV29-1 and TRBJ1-1, is SAVISQKPSRDICQRGTSLTIQCQVDSQVTMMFWYRQQPGQSLTLIATANQGSEATYESGFVIDKFPISRPNLTFSTLTVSNMSPEDSSIYLCSVRDQRNTEAFFGQGTRLTVV.

This clonotype was counted many times. The chain is built from TRBV5-6 and TRBJ2-7, with 7 positions matching TRBD1. The junction had 7 bases not matched to a gene; V was cut back by 5 bases and J by 5 bases. This CDR3 is built from 13 residues. Germline V lookup: CDR1 SGHDT, CDR2 YYEEEE. CDR3 sequence reads: CASSLVDRDEQYF. The CDR3 coding sequence is TGTGCCAGCAGTCTGGTCGACAGGGACGAGCAGTACTTC.

In this sample, this clonotype turned up a few times. This rearrangement joins TRBV3-1 to TRBJ2-2; D is ambiguous. The germline gives CDR1 LGHDT, CDR2 YNNKEL (reference sequence). V shed 1 base and J shed 6 bases, with 6 bases lying between them. This CDR3 is built from 13 residues. CDR3 coding DNA: TGTGCCAGCAGCCAAGTGCGGCCCGGGGAGCTGTTTTTT. It yields the protein CASSQVRPGELFF.

This clonotype came up many times. The chain employs TRBV2 and TRBJ1-1, with D possibly being TRBD1 (6 bases). The V and J ends lost 10 bases and 3 bases respectively, with 15 bases between them. CDR1 is SNHLY and CDR2 is FYNNEI in the germline V gene. The CDR3 has 13 amino acids. In DNA form, the CDR3 reads TGTGCCACCCGGGGGGGGCTGGACACTGAAGCTTTCTTT. It is translated as CATRGGLDTEAFF.

At least ten counts were recorded for this clonotype. V and J are TRBV11-2 and TRBJ1-6; 7 nucleotides align to TRBD1. V dropped 7 bases and J dropped 0; count of bases not matched to a gene: 9. CDR1 and CDR2 (germline): SGHAT, FQNNGV. The CDR3 spans 17 residues. This CDR3 reads CASKGGSASSYNSPLHF. The CDR3 DNA follows: TGTGCCAGCAAAGGGGGCAGCGCCAGCTCCTATAATTCACCCCTCCACTTT.

This clonotype has a single count. Here the CDR3 reads CASTAAGTLNEQFF. The DNA for the CDR3 is TGTGCCAGTACCGCCGCCGGGACACTCAATGAGCAGTTCTTC. The gene calls are TRBV19 and TRBJ2-1; D perhaps matches TRBD1 (6 bases). Trimming took off 7 bases at V and 6 bases at J, with 16 bases between the two ends. CDR3 length equals 14 residues. Looked up from germline, CDR1 is LNHDA and CDR2 is SQIVND (reference sequence).

This clonotype was seen only a few times. This chain uses TRBV16 with TRBJ2-5, with a weak D call TRBD1 (6 bases). Germline CDR1 and CDR2: KGHSY and FQNENV. V lost 4 bases to trimming and J lost 2 bases, with 14 bases between them. The CDR3 totals 15 residues. The CDR3 nucleotides read TGTGCCAGCAGCCCCACTGGGGGCCAACAAGAGACCCAGTACTTC. Its protein is CASSPTGGQQETQYF.

This clonotype occurred many times. V and J are TRBV7-2 and TRBJ1-6; D not resolved. This CDR3 has 14 amino acids. Trimming left V 5 bases short and J 6 bases short, with 11 bases between. Germline V CDR1 and CDR2: SGHTA, FQGNSA. CDR3 nucleotides: TGTGCCAGCAGCCTAGGGAGTATTAATTCACCCCTCCACTTT. Its protein product is CASSLGSINSPLHF.

This sequence joins TRBV7-2 and TRBJ2-2; no firm D call. CDR1 and CDR2 (germline): SGHTA, FQGNSA. V was cut by 3 bases and J by 1 base, with 6 bases left in between. This CDR3 spans 14 amino acids. CDR3 coding DNA: TGTGCCAGCAGCTTTGTTGGGAACACCGGGGAGCTGTTTTTT. This codes for CASSFVGNTGELFF.